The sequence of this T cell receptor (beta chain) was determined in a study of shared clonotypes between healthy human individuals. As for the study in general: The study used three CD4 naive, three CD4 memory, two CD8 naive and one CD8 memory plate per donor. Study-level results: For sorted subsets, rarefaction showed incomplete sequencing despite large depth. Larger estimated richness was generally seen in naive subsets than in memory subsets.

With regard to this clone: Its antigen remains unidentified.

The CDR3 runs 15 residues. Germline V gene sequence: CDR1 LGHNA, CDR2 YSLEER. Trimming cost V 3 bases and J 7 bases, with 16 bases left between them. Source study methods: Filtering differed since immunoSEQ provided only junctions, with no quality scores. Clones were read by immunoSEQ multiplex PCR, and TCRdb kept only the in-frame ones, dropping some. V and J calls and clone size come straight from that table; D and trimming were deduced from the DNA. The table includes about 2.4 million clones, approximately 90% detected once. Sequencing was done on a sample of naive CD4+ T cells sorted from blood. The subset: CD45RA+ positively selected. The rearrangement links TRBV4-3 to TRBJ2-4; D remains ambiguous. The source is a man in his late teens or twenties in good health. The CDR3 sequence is CASSQSLSLGNIQYF. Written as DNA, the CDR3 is TGCGCCAGCAGCCAGAGCCTAAGTTTGGGCAACATTCAGTACTTC.